This T cell receptor beta chain was sequenced for a study of blood T cell repertoires in COVID-19 (TCRdb year 2020). For context, the study as a whole: Samples from collaborators originated in the United States, Italy and Spain and spanned both the acute and convalescent phases of COVID-19. The material from the prospective study consisted of cDNA or gDNA derived from T cells, B-cell-depleted T cells, or PBMCs. The dataset comprised deeply sampled blood TCRbeta repertoires from subjects exposed to, actively infected with, or recovered from COVID-19. The repertoires were released in a freely available public database meant as a resource for research on the immune response to SARS-CoV-2. Samples were obtained from the ongoing ImmuneRACE study (first 160 participants) and from some 1,300 subjects provided by 6 global collaborators. A de-identified subject ID, COVID-19 status, age in years and sex were almost always included in the sample metadata. Where HLA class I and class II types were available, the types were taken from metadata supplied by the sample provider, not from assay-based typing.

The immunoSEQ Assay, a bias-controlled multiplex PCR, was used to amplify TCRbeta CDR3 regions from genomic DNA. As for the authors' bioinformatics: The number of nucleated cells in each sample was estimated by amplification of reference gene primers within the assay. To quantify the absolute abundance of each unique TCRbeta CDR3 rearrangement, sequence reads were collapsed and filtered. For each sample, productive Simpson clonality was calculated by taking the square root of Simpson's diversity index across productive rearrangements. In TCRdb, the immuneACCESS table is reduced to in-frame sequences with V and J assigned. These tables do not hold every clone; where another copy was compared, an unresolved V gene accounts for under half, and the others remain unexplained. V, J and clone size were drawn from that table, and D and trimming were deduced from the DNA. Here the sample has around 90,000 clones; about 81% occur a single time. The top ten clonotypes cover approximately 13% of the sample.

The cysteine opens and the phenylalanine closes a CDR3 of 14 amino acids. Only CDR3 DNA remains: 42 bases, in frame from the first base. V is pared back by 2 bases and J by 3 bases, with 8 bases lying between the germline termini. Sequences MNHNS (CDR1) and SASEGT (CDR2) are obtained from the germline V gene. What the study reported, not specific to this receptor: How much clinical and demographic metadata was included differed by source and by participant, and the metadata was provided uncurated.

Collaborating institutions collected whole blood in K2EDTA tubes following their own protocols. For TCRbeta analysis, collaborator samples were shipped as frozen whole blood, as isolated PBMCs, or as DNA extracted from either sample type. This clone appeared once. Its antigen has not been determined. No base quality values were provided; no much bigger clone lies one nucleotide off. This clonotype was obtained from a human donor in a cohort sampled during active COVID-19. Recombination joined TRBV6-1 with TRBJ2-1; tentative D gene TRBD2, with 5 bases matching. The sequenced sample was peripheral blood. The DNA sequence reads TGTGCCAGCAGTGAACAGCGGCACTACAATGAGCAGTTCTTC. The translation is CASSEQRHYNEQFF.